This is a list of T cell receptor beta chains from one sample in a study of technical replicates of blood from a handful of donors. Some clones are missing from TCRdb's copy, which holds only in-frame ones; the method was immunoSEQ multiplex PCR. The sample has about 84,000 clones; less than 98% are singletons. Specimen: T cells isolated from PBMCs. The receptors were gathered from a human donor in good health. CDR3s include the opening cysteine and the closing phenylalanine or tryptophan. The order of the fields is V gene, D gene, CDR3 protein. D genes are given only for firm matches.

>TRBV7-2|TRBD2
CASSLTVGLAGYNEQFF
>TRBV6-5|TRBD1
CASGWTGGNTEAFF
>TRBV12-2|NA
CASRCREGTEAFF
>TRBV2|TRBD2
CASSSGVQVTQYF
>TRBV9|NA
CASNQGRVDNEQFF
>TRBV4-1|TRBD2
CASSQGTSGRKNEQFF
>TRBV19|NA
CASRNSDGVDTEAFF
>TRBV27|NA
CASSTVFNQPQHF
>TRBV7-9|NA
CASSFLAFSYNEQFF
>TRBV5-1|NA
CASSLGGTSSFYGYTF
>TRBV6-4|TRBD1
CASSETGGGNQPQHF
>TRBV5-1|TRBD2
CASSFVLAGLETQYF
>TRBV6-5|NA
CASSYSGVEQYF
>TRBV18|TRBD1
CASSTGGLGNQPQHF
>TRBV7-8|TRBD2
CASSLFAAGERDTQYF
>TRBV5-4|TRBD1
CASSPPTGEGTEAFF
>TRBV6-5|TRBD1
CASRYQGAHTEQYF
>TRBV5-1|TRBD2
CASSTGGRDETQYF
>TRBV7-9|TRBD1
CASRPTGTDTQYF
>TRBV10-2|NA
CASSVGTTQTQHF
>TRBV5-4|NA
CASSLGTGSYNEQFF
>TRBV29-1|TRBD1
CSADLQGENYGYTF
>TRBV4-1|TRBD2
CASSLGLAANTGELFF
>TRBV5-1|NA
CASSLATGVYNEQFF
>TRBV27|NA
CASSWTEYSNQPQHF
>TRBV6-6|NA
CASSTSRAGSNEKLFF
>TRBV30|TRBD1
CAWSFLPLFRGRETEAFF
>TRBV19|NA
CASSMNVYRADPEAFF
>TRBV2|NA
CASRRGSSYEQYF
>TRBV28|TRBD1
CASPPALGTDNTLTSNQPQHF
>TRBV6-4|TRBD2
CASSAQAGFSYNEQFF
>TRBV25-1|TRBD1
CASNPGTGREKLFF
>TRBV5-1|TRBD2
CASSLNIGWEGSYEQYF
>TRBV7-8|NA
CASSSARLTFTQETQYF
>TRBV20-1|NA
CSARRRGYTF
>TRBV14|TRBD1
CASSRGTALRFMNTEAFF
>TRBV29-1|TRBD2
CSVSRTSGRAAKNIQYF
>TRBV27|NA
CASRAPTSEAFF
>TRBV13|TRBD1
CASSQQGMLAKNIQYF
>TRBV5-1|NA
CASSLVESNTEAFF
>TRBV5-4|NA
CASSLGGLSSYEQYF
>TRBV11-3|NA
CASSSWTESLVAGANVLTF
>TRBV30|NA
CAWGSGSGELFF
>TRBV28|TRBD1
CASSLRPGTGGGWVQPQHF
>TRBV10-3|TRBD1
CASEGSGGTEAFF